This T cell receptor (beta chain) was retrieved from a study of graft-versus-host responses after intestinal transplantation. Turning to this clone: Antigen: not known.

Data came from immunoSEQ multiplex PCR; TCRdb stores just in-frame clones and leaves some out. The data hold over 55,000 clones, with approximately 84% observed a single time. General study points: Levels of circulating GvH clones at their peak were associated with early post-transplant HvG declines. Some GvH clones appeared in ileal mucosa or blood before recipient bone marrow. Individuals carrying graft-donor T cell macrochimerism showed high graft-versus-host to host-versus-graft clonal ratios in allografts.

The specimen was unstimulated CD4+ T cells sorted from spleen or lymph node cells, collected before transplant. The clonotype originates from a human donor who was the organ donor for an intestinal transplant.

The CDR3 coding sequence is TGTGCCAGCAGTTTCCAGCGGGGGGACACAGATACGCAGTATTTT. Translating gives CASSFQRGDTDTQYF. This chain joins TRBV27 and TRBJ2-3; 9 nucleotides match TRBD2. The CDR3 totals 15 residues. Looked up from germline, CDR1 is MNHEY and CDR2 is SMNVEV (reference sequence). With V trimmed by 3 bases and J by 2 bases, 3 bases remained unmatched.